This record concerns one T cell receptor beta chain sequence. The sample originates from a study of blood T cell repertoires in COVID-19. The overall study: The study drew acute and convalescent COVID-19 samples from the United States, Italy and Spain.

Libraries were prepared by immunoSEQ multiplex PCR; TCRdb keeps only in-frame clonotypes and omits some of them. The data hold just over 95,000 clones, with around 80% observed a single time. The CDR3 contains 14 residues. CDR1 and CDR2 (germline): KGHDR, SFDVKD. V dropped 8 bases and J dropped 1; count of bases not matched to a gene: 5. This chain links TRBV24-1 with TRBJ2-3, with 7 nucleotides matching TRBD1. This clonotype was obtained from a man aged 80 or over with acute or convalescent COVID-19. Sequencing was done on a sample of peripheral blood. CDR3 coding DNA: TGTGCCACCACCTCGGGACAGCGCACAGATACGCAGTATTTT. Encoded protein: CATTSGQRTDTQYF.